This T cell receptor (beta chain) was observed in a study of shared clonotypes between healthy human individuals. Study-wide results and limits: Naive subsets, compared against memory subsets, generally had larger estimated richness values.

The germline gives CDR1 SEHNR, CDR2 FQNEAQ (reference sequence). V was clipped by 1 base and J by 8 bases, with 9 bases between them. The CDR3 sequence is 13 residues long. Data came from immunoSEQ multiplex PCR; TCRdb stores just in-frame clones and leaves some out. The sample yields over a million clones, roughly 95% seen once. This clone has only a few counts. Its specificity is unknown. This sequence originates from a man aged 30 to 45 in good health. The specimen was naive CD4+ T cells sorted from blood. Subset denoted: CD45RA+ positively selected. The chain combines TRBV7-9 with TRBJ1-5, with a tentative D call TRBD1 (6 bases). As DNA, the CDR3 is TGTGCCAGCAGCTTAGGGGGGCCGGAGCCCCAGCATTTT. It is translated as CASSLGGPEPQHF.